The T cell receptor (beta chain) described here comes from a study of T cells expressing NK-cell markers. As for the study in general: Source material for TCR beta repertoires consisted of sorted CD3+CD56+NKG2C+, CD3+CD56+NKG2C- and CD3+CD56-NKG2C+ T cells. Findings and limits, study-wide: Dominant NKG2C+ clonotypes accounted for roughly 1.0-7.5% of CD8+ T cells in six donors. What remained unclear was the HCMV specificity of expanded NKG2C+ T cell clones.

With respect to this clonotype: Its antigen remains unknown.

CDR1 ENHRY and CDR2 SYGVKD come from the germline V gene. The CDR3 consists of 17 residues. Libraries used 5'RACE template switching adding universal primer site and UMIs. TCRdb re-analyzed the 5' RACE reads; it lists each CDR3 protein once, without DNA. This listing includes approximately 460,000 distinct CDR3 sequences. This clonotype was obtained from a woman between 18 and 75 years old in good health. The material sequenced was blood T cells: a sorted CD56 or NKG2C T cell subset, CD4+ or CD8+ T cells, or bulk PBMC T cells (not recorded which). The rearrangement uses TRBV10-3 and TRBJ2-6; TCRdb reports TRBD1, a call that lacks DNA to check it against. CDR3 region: CAITGTGSSSGANVLTF.